This T cell receptor (beta chain) was profiled in a study of OX40 agonist ivuxolimab in advanced cancers. With respect to the entire study: Ivuxolimab, which targeted the costimulatory receptor OX40 (CD134), was an agonistic, fully human IgG2 monoclonal antibody. Peripheral TCRbeta sequencing was intended to test whether TCR sequence diversity was altered and clonal T-cell expansion was caused by ivuxolimab. Intravenous ivuxolimab was administered to patients every 2 weeks at six dose levels: 0.01, 0.1, 0.3, 1.5, 3 and 10 mg/kg. The paper covers the monotherapy dose-escalation part of the phase I ivuxolimab trial, which included N of about 51 patients. Of the roughly 51 patients in dose escalation, 19 had hepatocellular carcinoma, approximately 15 had melanoma, 9 had renal cell carcinoma and 9 had head and neck cancer. Three dose-escalation patients achieved partial responses, one with hepatocellular carcinoma and two with cutaneous melanoma. Patients were allowed to have had prior anti-PD-1, anti-PD-L1 or anti-CTLA-4 therapy, and roughly two fifths of the dose-escalation patients had been treated with checkpoint inhibitors. The dose-escalation cohort was around 83% male with a mean age of approximately 60 years, ranging from roughly 20 to 80.

Patients with autoimmune disease history or receiving systemic immunosuppression were excluded from the trial. Peripheral blood for TCR sequencing was drawn from every dose cohort at baseline, at cycle 4 day 1 and at cycle 7 day 1. The samples were taken from a phase I, first-in-human, multicenter, open-label dose-escalation trial of ivuxolimab. Adults with locally advanced or metastatic head and neck squamous cell, hepatocellular, melanoma or renal cell carcinoma were enrolled in the trial. Before TCR sequencing, CD4+ and CD8+ T cells were separately sorted from peripheral blood. Genomic DNA was extracted from sorted cells for sequencing of the TCRbeta CDR3 region. The immunoSEQ Assay was used to sequence the TCRbeta CDR3 regions. The source is immuneACCESS, and TCRdb retained only in-frame sequences with V and J called. Part of the clones is not carried over; for the studies checked, unresolved V genes explain less than half of this, and the remainder is unexplained. The table for this sample lists about 95,000 clones; about 91% of them were counted only once. In total, the top ten clones hold about 0.3% of the sample.

As concerns this clone: Its antigen is still unknown. The input lacks base qualities; no much larger clone sits a single base away.

The full study reports these points: At doses of 0.1 to 3.0 mg/kg, clonal expansion of both CD4+ and CD8+ blood T cells was observed from baseline to week 6. After ivuxolimab, expanded clones were on average more numerous among CD8+ T cells than among CD4+ T cells. In the 0.1-3.0 mg/kg groups, partial responders were among the patients with the lowest normalized peripheral clonal expansion, particularly in CD8+ T cells. Low levels of normalized T-cell clonal expansion were also seen in some nonresponding patients. Which antigens the clonally expanded peripheral T cells were specific for was not determined.

Reading the germline V gene (reference sequence) gives CDR1 SEHNR and CDR2 FQNEAQ. The germline V end is reduced by 1 base and the J end by 4 bases; junction bases left unmatched: 3. From cysteine to phenylalanine, the CDR3 is 15 amino acids long. This entry keeps only the CDR3 DNA: 45 bases, framed from base 1. Here the sequenced sample was CD4+ or CD8+ T cells sorted from blood, taken in a trial of the OX40 agonist ivuxolimab. The receptor comes from an adult with an advanced solid tumor such as melanoma, head and neck, liver or kidney cancer. This receptor chain uses TRBV7-9 and TRBJ2-1; 8 bases in the junction line up with TRBD1. The nucleotides are TGTGCCAGCAGCTTAGAGGGGACAGGTTACAATGAGCAGTTCTTC. This gives the protein CASSLEGTGYNEQFF.